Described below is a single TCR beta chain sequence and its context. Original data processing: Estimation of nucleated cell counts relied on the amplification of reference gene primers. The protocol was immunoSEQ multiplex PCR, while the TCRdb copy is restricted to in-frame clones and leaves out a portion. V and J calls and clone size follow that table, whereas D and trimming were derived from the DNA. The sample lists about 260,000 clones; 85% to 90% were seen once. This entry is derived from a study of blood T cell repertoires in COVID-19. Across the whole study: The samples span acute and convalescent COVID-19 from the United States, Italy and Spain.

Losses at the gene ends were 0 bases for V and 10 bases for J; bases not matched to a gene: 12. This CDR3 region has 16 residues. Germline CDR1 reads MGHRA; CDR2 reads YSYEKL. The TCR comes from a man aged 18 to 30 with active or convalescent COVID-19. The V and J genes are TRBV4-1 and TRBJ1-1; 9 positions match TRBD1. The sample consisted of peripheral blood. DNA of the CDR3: TGCGCCAGCAGCCAAGAGCCCCCGGACAGGGGAAGGCGAGCTTTCTTT. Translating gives CASSQEPPDRGRRAFF.